The text below deals with one T cell receptor (beta chain). The antigen remains undetermined. A minimum of 5 micrograms of total RNA was extracted per sample. A sample-barcoded 5' primer and a J-beta primer mix were used in a second PCR of about 7 to 12 cycles. TCRdb fed the 5' RACE reads into MiXCR, producing one record per CDR3 protein. Among over 450,000 distinct CDR3 sequences listed, more than 20% were seen once. Deletions cut 5 bases from V and 2 bases from J, with 9 bases between. The CDR3 runs 13 residues. Per the germline V gene, CDR1 is MNHNS and CDR2 is SASEGT. This sample stems from a study of blood T cells in healthy people across ages. Whole-study context: T cells yielded about one barcoded beta molecule per two cells through template switching. Study-wide points: Higher diversity, along with more naive CD4+ cells, distinguished long-lived donors from aged donors. Per million T cells, the diversity of TCR beta decreased roughly linearly as age advanced.

This same sample was also taken into another study, of T cells of mothers and their children.

This TCR was recovered from a boy younger than 18 in good health. Input material: blood. The chain recombines TRBV6-1 with TRBJ1-1; unclear D gene. As DNA, the CDR3 is TGTGCCAGCAGTAATTGGGTAAACACTGAAGCTTTCTTT. As protein: CASSNWVNTEAFF.